The sequence of this TCR beta chain was determined in a study of cytomegalovirus exposure and HLA in healthy donors. Across the study: As an earlier analysis found, roughly 180 million T cells yielded 100 million to 130 million unique TCR beta sequences.

A remark on this clone: Its specificity is not known.

Primers: 60 Vbeta forward and 13 Jbeta reverse. Some clones are missing from TCRdb's copy, which holds only in-frame ones; the method was immunoSEQ multiplex PCR. The table has 120,000 or so clones, about 80% seen once. Findings and caveats of the study: The authors later found HLA-associated TCR beta chains more clonally expanded than equally common others.

Germline V gives CDR1 LNHDA, CDR2 SQIVND (reference sequence). The V and J ends lost 4 bases and 0 bases respectively, with 14 bases between them. This CDR3 comprises 16 residues. Sequencing used PBMCs. This TCR derives from a man between 18 and 29 years old in good health and CMV-seronegative. The V gene is TRBV19, the J gene TRBJ2-3; tentative D call: TRBD2 (5 bases). The CDR3 coding sequence is TGTGCCAGTAGTAGCGGGCCGGGCATGAGCACAGATACGCAGTATTTT. It yields the protein CASSSGPGMSTDTQYF.